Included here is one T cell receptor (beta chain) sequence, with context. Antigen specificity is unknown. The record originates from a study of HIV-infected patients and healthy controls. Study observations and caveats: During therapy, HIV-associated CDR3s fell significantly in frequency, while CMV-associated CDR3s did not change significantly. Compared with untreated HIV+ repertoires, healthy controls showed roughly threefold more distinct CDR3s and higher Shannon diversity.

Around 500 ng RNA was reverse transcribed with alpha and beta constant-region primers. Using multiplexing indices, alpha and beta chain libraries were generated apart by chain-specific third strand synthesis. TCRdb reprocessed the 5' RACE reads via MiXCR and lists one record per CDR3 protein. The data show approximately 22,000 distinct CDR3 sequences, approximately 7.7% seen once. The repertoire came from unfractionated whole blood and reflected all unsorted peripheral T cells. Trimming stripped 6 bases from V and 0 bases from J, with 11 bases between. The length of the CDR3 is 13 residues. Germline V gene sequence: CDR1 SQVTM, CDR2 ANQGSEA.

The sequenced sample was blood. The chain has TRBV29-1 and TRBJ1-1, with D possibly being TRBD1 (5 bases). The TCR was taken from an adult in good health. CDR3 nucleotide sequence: TGCAGCGTGGGGGGACTGATGAACACTGAAGCTTTCTTT. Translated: CSVGGLMNTEAFF.